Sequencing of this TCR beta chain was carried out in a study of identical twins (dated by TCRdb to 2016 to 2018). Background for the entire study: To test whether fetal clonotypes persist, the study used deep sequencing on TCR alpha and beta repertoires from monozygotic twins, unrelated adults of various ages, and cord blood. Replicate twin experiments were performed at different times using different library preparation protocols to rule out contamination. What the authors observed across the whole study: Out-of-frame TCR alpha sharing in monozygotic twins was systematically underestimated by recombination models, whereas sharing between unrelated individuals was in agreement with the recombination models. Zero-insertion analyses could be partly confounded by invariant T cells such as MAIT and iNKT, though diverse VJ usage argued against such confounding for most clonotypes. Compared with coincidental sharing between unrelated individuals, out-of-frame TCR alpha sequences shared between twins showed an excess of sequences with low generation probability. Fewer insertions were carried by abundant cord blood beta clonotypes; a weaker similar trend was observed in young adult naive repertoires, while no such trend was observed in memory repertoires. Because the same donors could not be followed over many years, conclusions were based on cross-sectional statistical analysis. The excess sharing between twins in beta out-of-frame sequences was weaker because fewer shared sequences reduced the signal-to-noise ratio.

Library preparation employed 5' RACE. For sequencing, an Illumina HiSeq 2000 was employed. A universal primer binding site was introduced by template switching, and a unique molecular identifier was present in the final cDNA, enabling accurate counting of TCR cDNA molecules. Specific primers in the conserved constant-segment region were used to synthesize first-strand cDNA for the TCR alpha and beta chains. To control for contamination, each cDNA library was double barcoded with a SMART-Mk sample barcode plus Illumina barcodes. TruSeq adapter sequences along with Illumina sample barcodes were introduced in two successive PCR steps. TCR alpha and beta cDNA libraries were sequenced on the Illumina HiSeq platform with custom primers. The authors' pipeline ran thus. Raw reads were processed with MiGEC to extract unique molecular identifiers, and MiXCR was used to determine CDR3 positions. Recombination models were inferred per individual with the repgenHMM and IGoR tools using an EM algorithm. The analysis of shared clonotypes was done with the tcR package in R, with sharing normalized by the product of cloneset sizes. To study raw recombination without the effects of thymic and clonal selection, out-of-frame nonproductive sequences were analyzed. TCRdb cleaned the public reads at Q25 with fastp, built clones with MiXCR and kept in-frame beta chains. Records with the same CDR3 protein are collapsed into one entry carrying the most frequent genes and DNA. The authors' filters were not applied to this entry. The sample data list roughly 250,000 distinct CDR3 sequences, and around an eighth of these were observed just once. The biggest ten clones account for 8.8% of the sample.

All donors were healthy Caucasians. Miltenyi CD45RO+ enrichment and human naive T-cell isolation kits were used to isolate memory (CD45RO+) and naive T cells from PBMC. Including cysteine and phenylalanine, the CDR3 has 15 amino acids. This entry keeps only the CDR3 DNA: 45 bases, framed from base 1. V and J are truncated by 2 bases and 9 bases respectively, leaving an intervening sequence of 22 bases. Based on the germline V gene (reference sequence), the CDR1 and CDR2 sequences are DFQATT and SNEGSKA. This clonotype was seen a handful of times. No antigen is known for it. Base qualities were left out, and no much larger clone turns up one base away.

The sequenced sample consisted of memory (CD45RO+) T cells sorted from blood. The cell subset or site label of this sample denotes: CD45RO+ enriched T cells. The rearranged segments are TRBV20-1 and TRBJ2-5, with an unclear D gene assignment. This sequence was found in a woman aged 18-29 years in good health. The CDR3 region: CSARRAGGQGFAQYF. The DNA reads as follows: TGCAGTGCTAGACGGGCCGGCGGTCAAGGATTTGCCCAGTACTTC.